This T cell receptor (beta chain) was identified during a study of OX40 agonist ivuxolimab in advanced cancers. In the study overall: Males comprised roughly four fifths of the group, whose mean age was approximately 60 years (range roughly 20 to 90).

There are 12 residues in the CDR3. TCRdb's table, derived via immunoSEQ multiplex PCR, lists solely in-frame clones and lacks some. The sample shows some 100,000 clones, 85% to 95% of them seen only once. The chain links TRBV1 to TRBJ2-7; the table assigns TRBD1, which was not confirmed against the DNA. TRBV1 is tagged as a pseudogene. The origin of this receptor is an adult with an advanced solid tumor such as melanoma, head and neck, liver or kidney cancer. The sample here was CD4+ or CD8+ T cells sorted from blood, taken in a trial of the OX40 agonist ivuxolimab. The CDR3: CTRIQDSYEQYF. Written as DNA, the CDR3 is TGCACCCGAATCCAAGACAGCTACGAGCAGTACTTC.